The 27 T cell receptor beta chains below come from one sample, sequenced in a study of glioma-infiltrating T cells. TCR alpha and beta CDR3 regions were amplified from RNA using iRepertoire nested multiplex PCR. TCRdb called the multiplex PCR reads again in MiXCR, with one record for every CDR3 protein. Among around 130,000 distinct CDR3 sequences listed, roughly a quarter were seen once. Sequencing was carried out using glioma tissue, nonneoplastic brain tissue, or PBMCs (not recorded which). The receptors were gathered from a human donor with low-grade glioma or glioblastoma, undergoing nonglioma brain surgery, or in good health (not recorded which).

The V and J genes are TRBV29-1 and TRBJ1-2; unclear D gene. The CDR3 has 14 amino acids. Germline CDR1 is SQVTM and CDR2 is ANQGSEA. The V end was cut by 3 bases, the J end by 0 bases, with 11 bases between. This chain's CDR3 is CSVDGQISNYGYTF. The CDR3 bases are TGCAGCGTTGACGGGCAGATTTCTAACTATGGCTACACCTTC. Drawing the rest from reference TRBV29-1 and TRBJ1-2, the complete variable domain is SAVISQKPSRDICQRGTSLTIQCQVDSQVTMMFWYRQQPGQSLTLIATANQGSEATYESGFVIDKFPISRPNLTFSTLTVSNMSPEDSSIYLCSVDGQISNYGYTFGSGTRLTVV.

With regard to this clonotype: This sequence may be a read error, since a much larger clone differs from it by one base. This chain connects TRBV6-5 to TRBJ1-3, with D tentatively TRBD1 (5 bases). Trimming pared 8 bases from V and 3 bases from J, leaving 11 bases between. CDR3 length equals 13 residues. Germline V gene lookup returns CDR1 MNHEY and CDR2 SVGAGI. CDR3 protein: CASGQGGGNTIYF. Here the CDR3 DNA reads TGTGCCAGCGGCCAGGGAGGTGGAAACACCATATATTTT.

This clonotype was counted only a few times. J is TRBJ2-5 and V is TRBV11-2; TRBD2 matches 7 bases. J was trimmed by 11 bases and V by 5 bases; bases with no gene match: 5. Germline V gene sequence: CDR1 SGHAT, CDR2 FQNNGV. The CDR3 has 11 amino acids. The CDR3 here is CASSIGLGQYF. CDR3 coding DNA: TGTGCCAGCAGCATCGGACTAGGACAGTACTTC. Drawing the rest from reference TRBV11-2 and TRBJ2-5, the complete variable domain is EAGVAQSPRYKIIEKRQSVAFWCNPISGHATLYWYQQILGQGPKLLIQFQNNGVVDDSQLPKDRFSAERLKGVDSTLKIQPAKLEDSAVYLCASSIGLGQYFGPGTRLLVL.

A few counts support this clonotype. The chain is built from TRBV24-1 and TRBJ1-5; D is ambiguous. This CDR3 has 16 residues. V gave up 5 bases and J gave up 1 base, with 14 bases separating them. Germline lookup yields CDR1 KGHDR and CDR2 SFDVKD. CDR3 loop: CATSATDGLSNQPQHF. CDR3 in DNA: TGTGCCACCAGTGCCACGGACGGATTAAGCAATCAGCCCCAGCATTTT.

The sample holds many counts of this clonotype. The chain couples TRBV14 to TRBJ2-5; possible D gene TRBD2, 6 bases. The CDR3 spans 16 residues. Germline-derived CDR1 and CDR2 are SGHDN and FVKESK. V was shortened by 1 base and J by 0 bases, with 12 bases between the two germline ends. DNA for the CDR3: TGTGCCAGCAGCCAAGGTGTAGCGGACTACCAAGAGACCCAGTACTTC. Its translation is CASSQGVADYQETQYF.

This clonotype has ten or more counts. DNA for the CDR3: TGTGCCAGCACCCACAGGGGGATAGATACGCAGTATTTT. It is translated as CASTHRGIDTQYF. The rearrangement joins TRBV6-1 to TRBJ2-3; TRBD1 aligns across 8 bases. The J segment lost 5 bases and the V segment lost 7 bases, leaving 5 bases of the junction unmatched. This CDR3 region has 13 residues. Germline V gene data show CDR1 as MNHNS and CDR2 as SASEGT.

As for this clonotype: This may arise from a read error, as a much more abundant clone is one base away. Likely a read error: the CDR3 ends without its conserved phenylalanine or tryptophan. The chain couples TRBV19 to TRBJ2-2; 7 bases map to TRBD1. The CDR3 runs to 15 residues. J gave up 4 bases and V 9 bases, and 11 bases lay outside the gene matches. Germline V gives CDR1 LNHDA, CDR2 SQIVND (reference sequence). CDR3 loop: CASRRLTGITGELFS. Written as DNA, the CDR3 is TGTGCCAGCAGGCGATTGACAGGGATCACCGGGGAGCTGTTTTCT.

The chain links TRBV18 to TRBJ1-4; 8 bases line up with TRBD1. The germline CDR1 and CDR2 sequences are KGHSH and LQKENI. CDR3 length equals 16 residues. V gave up 0 bases and J gave up 7 bases; unmatched junction bases: 7. This CDR3 is CASSPPATGVIEKLFF. The CDR3 region has the DNA TGTGCCAGCTCACCACCGGCGACAGGGGTAATTGAAAAACTGTTTTTT.

This clonotype was recorded a few times. The chain combines TRBV7-9 with TRBJ2-5, with D uncertain. Trimming pared 10 bases from V and 1 base from J, leaving 19 bases between. Germline CDR1 and CDR2: SEHNR and FQNEAQ (reference sequence). The length of the CDR3 is 15 residues. The CDR3 coding sequence is TGTGCCATCATCAAACGAGGCGGACGCCAAGAGACCCAGTACTTC. This encodes CAIIKRGGRQETQYF.

The chain is built from TRBV27 and TRBJ2-3; possibly TRBD1 for D (6 bases). V lost 6 bases, J lost 1 base, and 8 bases lay in between. CDR1 is MNHEY and CDR2 is SMNVEV in the germline V gene (reference sequence). The CDR3 is 13 residues long. The CDR3 coding sequence is TGTGCCAGCAGGACAGGCGGCACAGATACGCAGTATTTT. Protein product: CASRTGGTDTQYF.

This clonotype was found once. The genes are TRBV6-5 and TRBJ2-5, with D maybe TRBD2 (6 bases). Germline lookup yields CDR1 MNHEY and CDR2 SVGAGI. CDR3 size: 13 residues. V was pared by 6 bases and J by 5 bases, with 13 bases between. The CDR3 reads CASSGRRGETQYF. As DNA, the CDR3 is TGTGCCAGCAGCGGCAGACGGGGGGAGACCCAGTACTTC.

In this sample, this clonotype turned up many times. The rearrangement joins TRBV2 to TRBJ1-1; D gene unclear. V lost 6 bases and J lost 6, with 17 bases in between. The germline V gene encodes CDR1 SNHLY and CDR2 FYNNEI. The CDR3 spans 14 residues. In DNA form, the CDR3 reads TGTGCCAGCAGCCGCCGGGAAGCGGACCCTGAAGCTTTCTTT. As protein: CASSRREADPEAFF.

A note on this clonotype: This may arise from a read error, as a much more abundant clone is one base away. V is TRBV25-1 and J is TRBJ1-6; D is undetermined. The CDR3 spans 14 residues. The germline V gene encodes CDR1 MGHDK and CDR2 SYGVNS. Trimming removed 7 bases at V and 7 bases at J, with 14 bases between. The CDR3 spells CASTLMTFNSPLHF. For the CDR3, the DNA is TGTGCCAGCACCCTAATGACCTTCAATTCACCCCTCCACTTT.

This rearrangement joins TRBV14 to TRBJ2-7; 7 bases line up with TRBD1. Germline V gene data show CDR1 as SGHDN and CDR2 as FVKESK. The length of the CDR3 is 15 residues. The V segment lost 1 base and the J segment 3 bases; nucleotides outside the gene matches: 6. Here the CDR3 DNA reads TGTGCCAGCAGCCAAGGCCGGCAGGGGGTCTACGAGCAGTACGTC. Its protein is CASSQGRQGVYEQYV.

V gene TRBV18 combines with J gene TRBJ2-3; D gene uncertain. CDR3 length: 15 residues. V shed 3 bases and J shed 2 bases, with 12 bases lying between them. The germline gives CDR1 KGHSH, CDR2 LQKENI. CDR3 amino acids: CASSPAQAYTDTQYF. The CDR3 nucleotides are TGTGCCAGCTCACCCGCGCAGGCGTACACAGATACGCAGTATTTT.

The V call is TRBV19, the J call TRBJ2-3, with D possibly being TRBD2 (6 bases). V was pared by 5 bases and J by 1 base, with 10 bases between. The V gene's germline CDR1 is LNHDA and CDR2 SQIVND (reference sequence). This CDR3 spans 14 amino acids. CDR3 in amino acids: CASSRRDGTDTQYF. In DNA, the CDR3 is TGTGCCAGTAGTCGGAGGGACGGCACAGATACGCAGTATTTT.

This clonotype has a count of ten or more. The chain joins TRBV20-1 to TRBJ2-3; D is possibly TRBD1 (5 bases). This CDR3 is 15 amino acids long. CDR1 is DFQATT and CDR2 is SNEGSKA in the germline V gene (reference sequence). Trimming removed 1 base at V and 2 bases at J, with 13 bases between. Here the CDR3 reads CSARVPTAITDTQYF. CDR3 bases: TGCAGTGCTAGAGTCCCGACAGCTATCACAGATACGCAGTATTTT.

This clonotype was counted at least ten times. The chain links TRBV6-1 to TRBJ2-5; D gene uncertain. The germline V and J ends were trimmed by 5 bases and 2 bases, with 12 bases remaining between them. The CDR3 is 14 amino acids. The V gene's germline CDR1 is MNHNS and CDR2 SASEGT. CDR3 sequence (DNA): TGTGCCAGCAGTACCAGGACGGATCAAGAGACCCAGTACTTC. It specifies CASSTRTDQETQYF.

This clonotype has just a few counts. The chain employs TRBV20-1 and TRBJ2-7; 11 positions agree with TRBD1. Trimming at V came to 3 bases and at J to 4 bases, leaving 11 bases not matched to a gene. This CDR3 comprises 16 residues. Germline lookup yields CDR1 DFQATT and CDR2 SNEGSKA (reference sequence). The CDR3 protein is CSASDLRTGGFYEQYV. Written as DNA, the CDR3 is TGCAGTGCTAGCGATCTCCGGACAGGGGGCTTTTACGAGCAGTACGTC.

The sample holds many counts of this clonotype. The DNA of the CDR3 is TGCAGTGCTAGAGATCTGATGGCGGGAAACACTGAAGCTTTCTTT. Protein: CSARDLMAGNTEAFF. The chain uses TRBV20-1 and TRBJ1-1; D not resolved. The germline V gene encodes CDR1 DFQATT and CDR2 SNEGSKA (reference sequence). The CDR3 contains 15 residues. Trimming removed 0 bases at V and 2 bases at J, with 13 bases between.

This clonotype was detected ten times or more. The chain carries TRBV28 and TRBJ2-1; 9 positions agree with TRBD2. With V trimmed by 7 bases and J by 0 bases, 10 bases remained unmatched. The length of the CDR3 is 17 residues. The germline V gene encodes CDR1 MDHEN and CDR2 SYDVKM. This chain's CDR3 is CASKGLAGLSSYNEQFF. In nucleotides, the CDR3 is TGTGCCAGCAAAGGTCTAGCGGGATTAAGCTCCTACAATGAGCAGTTCTTC.

V usage is TRBV6-5 and J usage is TRBJ1-2; D gene ambiguous. V was clipped by 2 bases and J by 6 bases, with 25 bases between them. This CDR3 is 18 amino acids long. CDR1 and CDR2 from the germline V gene are MNHEY and SVGAGI. The CDR3 DNA follows: TGTGCCAGCAGTTACGATCCCCCGGGATCCCGTCGCGCCCATGGCTACACCTTC. The encoded protein is CASSYDPPGSRRAHGYTF.

On this clonotype: A much larger clone sits a single nucleotide away, making a read error possible. V usage is TRBV7-2 and J usage is TRBJ2-1, with TRBD2 identical over 13 bases. The CDR3 loop spans 15 amino acids. V shed 4 bases, J shed 8 bases, and the junction held 5 bases outside the gene matches. CDR1 SGHTA and CDR2 FQGNSA come from the germline V gene. In DNA, the CDR3 is TGTGCCAGCAGCTCCCGACTAGCGGGGGGAGATGAGCAGTTCTTC. Its translation: CASSSRLAGGDEQFF.

This clonotype was observed once. This sequence may be a read error, since a much larger clone differs from it by one base. The rearrangement uses TRBV27 and TRBJ2-3, with D perhaps matching TRBD1 (5 bases). The CDR3 contains 14 residues. Germline CDR1 MNHEY, CDR2 SMNVEV (reference sequence). DNA of the CDR3: TGTGCCAGCAGTTTATTCAGGGAACAAGATACGCGGTATTTT. This translates into CASSLFREQDTRYF.

The chain is built from TRBV7-2 and TRBJ2-1; the D gene is possibly TRBD2 (5 bases). The CDR3 length is 18 residues. Per the germline V gene, CDR1 is SGHTA and CDR2 is FQGNSA. Trimming removed 1 base from V and 0 bases from J, with 16 bases in between. The CDR3: CASSLGGFHSASYNEQFF. CDR3 coding DNA: TGTGCCAGCAGCTTAGGGGGTTTTCATAGCGCCTCCTACAATGAGCAGTTCTTC.

The J gene is TRBJ2-5, the V gene TRBV28, with TRBD1 matching over 9 bases. The germline CDR1 and CDR2 sequences are MDHEN and SYDVKM. This CDR3 is 16 amino acids long. Trimming cost V 4 bases and J 1 base; bases outside gene matches: 7. Here the CDR3 reads CASSYWRTGVQETQYF. DNA for the CDR3: TGTGCCAGCAGTTACTGGCGGACAGGGGTCCAAGAGACCCAGTACTTC.

This clonotype came up a few times. The chain is built from TRBV13 and TRBJ1-2; 9 bases are a match to TRBD1. V was pared by 5 bases and J by 6 bases, with 7 bases of the junction left unmatched. The CDR3 extends over 14 amino acids. Germline loops: CDR1 PRHDT, CDR2 FYEKMQ (reference sequence). The CDR3: CASSGRQGENGYTF. In DNA form, the CDR3 reads TGTGCCAGCAGCGGGAGACAGGGGGAAAATGGCTACACCTTC.